This T cell receptor (beta chain) was identified during a study of identical twins. Each CDR3 protein gets one entry after TCRdb re-called the 5' RACE reads with MiXCR. The repertoire holds 550,000 to 800,000 distinct CDR3 sequences, with 7.1% as singletons. Study-wide points: In cord blood, abundant beta clonotypes had fewer insertions; memory showed no trend.

This clonotype was seen more than once but under ten times. Its target is not known. The data also belong to a second study, concerning yellow fever vaccine responses in identical twins.

This clonotype was obtained from a woman aged 18-29 years in good health. Source material: PBMCs.

The CDR3 bases are TGTGCCTACGGGAGTAACGAGCAGTACTTC. Protein: CAYGSNEQYF. This chain connects TRBV2 to TRBJ2-7, with D possibly TRBD2 on 6 matching bases. The germline gives CDR1 SNHLY, CDR2 FYNNEI. Trimming took 11 bases from V and 5 from J, leaving 10 bases between them. The CDR3 totals 10 residues.